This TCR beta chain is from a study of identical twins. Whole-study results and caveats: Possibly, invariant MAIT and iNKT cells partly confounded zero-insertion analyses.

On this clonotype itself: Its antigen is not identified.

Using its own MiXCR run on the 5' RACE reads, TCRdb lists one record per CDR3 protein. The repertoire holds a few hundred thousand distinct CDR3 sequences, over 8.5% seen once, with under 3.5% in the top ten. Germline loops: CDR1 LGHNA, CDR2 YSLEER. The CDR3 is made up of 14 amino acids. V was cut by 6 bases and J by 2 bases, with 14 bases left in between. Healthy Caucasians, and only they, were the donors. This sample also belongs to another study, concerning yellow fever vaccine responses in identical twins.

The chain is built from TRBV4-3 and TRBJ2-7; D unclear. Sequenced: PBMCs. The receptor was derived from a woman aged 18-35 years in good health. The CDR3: CASSHPRRAYEQYF. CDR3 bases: TGCGCCAGCAGTCATCCGAGACGAGCCTACGAGCAGTACTTC.